This passage covers 28 T cell receptor beta chains from one sample sequenced in a study of blood T cell repertoires in COVID-19. Using immunoSEQ multiplex PCR, the repertoire was profiled, and TCRdb retains in-frame clones only, with some absent. The table lists under 400,000 clones, around 90% of them singletons. Sequencing was done on a sample of peripheral blood. These receptors were taken from a man younger than 35 with active or convalescent COVID-19.

The chain employs TRBV28 and TRBJ1-2; D is uncertain. CDR1 and CDR2 from the germline V gene are MDHEN and SYDVKM. Between the trimmed V and J ends, which lost 5 bases and 8 bases, there was a span of 12 bases. The CDR3 loop spans 12 amino acids. The CDR3 protein is CASSPGGLGYTF. CDR3 nucleotide sequence: TGTGCCAGCAGTCCCGGAGGCCTGGGCTACACCTTC.

The chain is built from TRBV29-1 and TRBJ2-7; a weak D match, TRBD2 (5 bases). There are 13 residues in the CDR3. The ends were cut back, 3 bases at V and 3 bases at J, with 12 bases in the middle. Germline V lookup: CDR1 SQVTM, CDR2 ANQGSEA. This CDR3 reads CSVDDGRDYEQYF. CDR3 nucleotide sequence: TGCAGCGTTGACGATGGACGGGACTACGAGCAGTACTTC.

The CDR3 reads CASIGQGLENQPQHF. The CDR3 DNA is TGTGCCAGTATTGGACAGGGGCTTGAGAATCAGCCCCAGCATTTT. This chain uses TRBV19 with TRBJ1-5, with TRBD1 matching over 9 bases. Germline lookup yields CDR1 LNHDA and CDR2 SQIVND (reference sequence). This CDR3 has 15 amino acids. J gave up 4 bases and V 7 bases, and 8 bases lay outside the gene matches.

V is TRBV15 and J is TRBJ1-2; D gene ambiguous. V was cut by 0 bases and J by 7 bases, with 18 bases left in between. The CDR3 totals 16 residues. CDR1 is LNHNV and CDR2 is YYDKDF in the germline V gene (reference sequence). CDR3 DNA: TGTGCCACCAGCAGAGATCCTACAGCACCTTGGGCTGGCTACACCTTC. It yields the protein CATSRDPTAPWAGYTF.

V and J are TRBV7-8 and TRBJ2-7, with 8 nucleotides matching TRBD1. Germline CDR1 SGHVS, CDR2 FQNEAQ. This CDR3 region has 16 residues. Trimming cost V 5 bases and J 2 bases; bases outside gene matches: 11. The CDR3 spells CASSPHRTGRTYEQYF. The CDR3 DNA sequence: TGTGCCAGCAGCCCCCATAGGACAGGGAGGACCTACGAGCAGTACTTC.

The chain combines TRBV7-3 with TRBJ2-7, with 9 positions matching TRBD1. The J segment lost 2 bases and the V segment lost 5 bases, leaving 4 bases of the junction unmatched. Germline lookup yields CDR1 SGHTA and CDR2 FQGTGA. The CDR3 spans 14 residues. CDR3 in amino acids: CASSKDRGPYEQYF. The CDR3 DNA sequence: TGTGCCAGCAGCAAGGACAGGGGCCCCTACGAGCAGTACTTC.

This clone turned up a few times. CDR3 region: CASNQGALTQYF. CDR3 in DNA: TGCGCCAGCAATCAGGGGGCTCTTACGCAGTATTTT. V is TRBV4-1 and J is TRBJ2-3, with 8 bases identical to TRBD1. This CDR3 comprises 12 residues. The trim removed 7 bases at V and 8 bases at J, leaving 5 bases unmatched. The V gene's germline CDR1 is MGHRA and CDR2 YSYEKL.

V is TRBV21-1 and J is TRBJ2-2; no DNA check was done on the table's D call, TRBD1. TRBV21-1 is annotated as a pseudogene. There are 14 residues in the CDR3. DNA of the CDR3: TGTGCCAGCAGCACCGGACAAGGCACCGGGGAGCTGTTTTTT. Translated, it gives CASSTGQGTGELFF.

The chain combines TRBV18 with TRBJ1-3; D may be TRBD1 (6 bases). The V gene lost 3 bases and the J gene lost 4 bases, with 16 bases spanning the gap. Per the germline V gene, CDR1 is KGHSH and CDR2 is LQKENI. The CDR3 spans 16 residues. CDR3 amino acids: CASSPSDWQGGNTIYF. The CDR3 DNA reads as TGTGCCAGCTCACCCAGCGACTGGCAGGGGGGAAACACCATATATTTT.

This clone has more than one count but fewer than ten. V and J are TRBV27 and TRBJ1-2; 12 bases are a match to TRBD1. The CDR3 runs to 14 residues. Germline V gene data show CDR1 as MNHEY and CDR2 as SMNVEV (reference sequence). After removal of 7 bases from V and 8 bases from J, the junction contained 8 bases not matched to a gene. The CDR3 spells CASKGAGTGGGYTF. As DNA, the CDR3 is TGTGCCAGCAAGGGTGCGGGGACAGGGGGCGGCTACACCTTC.

This clone has only one observation. This chain joins TRBV6-2 or TRBV6-3 and TRBJ2-3, with D perhaps matching TRBD2 (5 bases). V lost 0 bases and J 1 base, leaving 11 bases between the germline ends. CDR3 length equals 16 residues. Germline CDR1 is MNHEY and CDR2 is SVGEGT. This chain's CDR3 is CASSYSAERGTDTQYF. As DNA, the CDR3 is TGTGCCAGCAGTTACTCGGCGGAGAGGGGCACAGATACGCAGTATTTT.

The chain has TRBV9 and TRBJ1-4; the match to TRBD1 covers 7 bases. The CDR3 extends over 18 amino acids. Losses at the gene ends were 0 bases for V and 0 bases for J; bases not matched to a gene: 8. The germline V gene encodes CDR1 SGDLS and CDR2 YYNGEE. CDR3 sequence reads: CASSVGQGGGTTNEKLFF. The CDR3 DNA follows: TGTGCCAGCAGCGTAGGACAGGGAGGTGGAACAACTAATGAAAAACTGTTTTTT.

The V call is TRBV15, the J call TRBJ1-4, with D maybe TRBD1 (6 bases). Trimming left V 0 bases short and J 7 bases short, with 12 bases between. Germline V lookup: CDR1 LNHNV, CDR2 YYDKDF (reference sequence). This CDR3 is 15 amino acids long. DNA for the CDR3: TGTGCCACCAGCAGAGAGCAGGGGTCTGGTGAAAAACTGTTTTTT. Amino acid sequence: CATSREQGSGEKLFF.

The chain recombines TRBV7-9 with TRBJ1-3; D gene unclear. The CDR3 extends over 13 amino acids. V was pared by 5 bases and J by 3 bases, with 8 bases between. CDR1 is SEHNR, CDR2 FQNEAQ, per germline (reference sequence). CDR3 sequence reads: CASSRRDGNTIYF. The CDR3, as DNA: TGTGCCAGCAGCCGACGGGATGGAAACACCATATATTTT.

The chain employs TRBV6-6 and TRBJ1-3; D ambiguous. This CDR3 has 14 residues. CDR1 is MNHNY, CDR2 SVGAGI, per germline (reference sequence). With 7 bases removed from V and 1 base from J, the gap between germline ends came to 11 bases. The CDR3 region has the DNA TGTGCCAGCACCCCCCCGGGGTCTGGAAACACCATATATTTT. Translated, it gives CASTPPGSGNTIYF.

This clone was observed a single time. The chain carries TRBV21-1 and TRBJ1-1; TRBD1 is the table's D call, not checked against the DNA. TRBV21-1 is annotated as a pseudogene. The CDR3 is 9 residues long. The CDR3, as DNA: TGTGCCAGGACAGGGGAAGCTTTCTTT. The encoded protein is CARTGEAFF.

The chain carries TRBV27 and TRBJ2-5, with 13 bases that match TRBD2. The CDR3 extends over 14 amino acids. Germline CDR1 reads MNHEY; CDR2 reads SMNVEV (reference sequence). The junction had 1 base not matched to a gene; V was cut back by 4 bases and J by 5 bases. Here the CDR3 reads CASSSGLAGETQYF. Here the CDR3 DNA reads TGTGCCAGCAGTTCGGGACTAGCGGGGGAGACCCAGTACTTC.

Points on this clone: Mismatch with germline at one junction end may stem from a read error. The genes are TRBV27 and TRBJ2-6; a weak D match, TRBD1 (5 bases). The germline gives CDR1 MNHEY, CDR2 SMNVEV (reference sequence). This CDR3 has 16 amino acids. This CDR3 is CASSSFYSSGANVLTF. In DNA form, the CDR3 reads TGTGCCAGCAGTTCATTTTACAGCTCTGGGGCCAACGTGCTGACTTTC.

Here the CDR3 DNA reads TGTGCCAGCAGTTTAGGGAGGGGCTTAGAGCAGTACTTC. It yields the protein CASSLGRGLEQYF. The rearrangement joins TRBV27 to TRBJ2-7; 7 nucleotides align to TRBD2. This CDR3 has 13 amino acids. CDR1 and CDR2 (germline): MNHEY, SMNVEV (reference sequence). V dropped 2 bases and J dropped 7; count of bases not matched to a gene: 5.

The chain has TRBV5-1 and TRBJ1-2; D not certain. Germline assignment: CDR1 SGHRS and CDR2 YFSETQ. V was shortened by 4 bases and J by 2 bases, with 9 bases between the two germline ends. This CDR3 comprises 13 residues. CDR3: CASSPEQNYGYTF. Written as DNA, the CDR3 is TGCGCCAGCAGCCCGGAACAGAACTATGGCTACACCTTC.

The rearrangement links TRBV24-1 to TRBJ1-2; 7 bases map to TRBD1. The length of the CDR3 is 16 residues. Per the germline V gene, CDR1 is KGHDR and CDR2 is SFDVKD. Trimming at V came to 4 bases and at J to 4 bases, leaving 11 bases not matched to a gene. CDR3 nucleotides: TGTGCCACCAGTGACCCCCTCACGACAGGGATCTATGGCTACACCTTC. Translating gives CATSDPLTTGIYGYTF.

The chain couples TRBV19 to TRBJ2-3; 13 bases are shared with TRBD2. The CDR3 runs 15 residues. V shed 3 bases, J shed 5 bases, and the junction held 2 bases outside the gene matches. The germline CDR1 and CDR2 sequences are LNHDA and SQIVND (reference sequence). In nucleotides, the CDR3 is TGTGCCAGTAGTATGGGGACTAGCGGGGTAGATACGCAGTATTTT. This codes for CASSMGTSGVDTQYF.

This chain connects TRBV6-5 to TRBJ2-1; 7 bases map to TRBD1. Germline V gene data show CDR1 as MNHEY and CDR2 as SVGAGI. The CDR3 covers 14 residues. Trimming took 4 bases from V and 8 from J; bases not matched to a gene: 8. CDR3 sequence: CASSLVGTVHEQFF. DNA for the CDR3: TGTGCCAGCAGTTTGGTTGGGACAGTTCATGAGCAGTTCTTC.

The rearrangement uses TRBV20-1 and TRBJ1-2; D is perhaps TRBD1 (5 bases). Germline CDR1 is DFQATT and CDR2 is SNEGSKA (reference sequence). CDR3 length: 10 residues. V lost 6 bases to trimming and J lost 8 bases, with 10 bases between them. Here the CDR3 reads CSAGHGGYTF. DNA for the CDR3: TGCAGTGCCGGACACGGCGGCTACACCTTC.

The V and J genes are TRBV27 and TRBJ1-2; TRBD1 matches at 8 bases. Losses at the gene ends were 5 bases for V and 1 base for J; bases not matched to a gene: 6. The germline CDR1 and CDR2 sequences are MNHEY and SMNVEV (reference sequence). This CDR3 is 15 amino acids long. CDR3 loop: CASSPRTGINYGYTF. The DNA of the CDR3 is TGTGCCAGCAGTCCAAGGACAGGGATTAACTATGGCTACACCTTC.

This chain connects TRBV19 to TRBJ1-1; D gene ambiguous. Germline values: CDR1 LNHDA, CDR2 SQIVND (reference sequence). V was clipped by 3 bases and J by 7 bases, with 15 bases between them. The CDR3 contains 14 residues. CDR3 region: CASSMSAATSEAFF. DNA of the CDR3: TGTGCCAGTAGTATGTCGGCGGCCACCAGTGAAGCTTTCTTT.

This sequence joins TRBV5-6 and TRBJ1-5, with 11 bases identical to TRBD1. Germline loops: CDR1 SGHDT, CDR2 YYEEEE. The CDR3 spans 15 residues. Trimming at V came to 1 base and at J to 6 bases, leaving 3 bases not matched to a gene. The CDR3 region has the DNA TGTGCCAGCAGCTTGTCCGGGACAGGGGGTCAGCCCCAGCATTTT. Its protein is CASSLSGTGGQPQHF.

V and J are TRBV9 and TRBJ2-2; 9 bases fit TRBD1. Germline assignment: CDR1 SGDLS and CDR2 YYNGEE. J was trimmed by 1 base and V by 4 bases; bases with no gene match: 8. The CDR3 extends over 17 amino acids. CDR3 in amino acids: CASSTRDRAGNTGELFF. Written as DNA, the CDR3 is TGTGCCAGCAGCACCCGGGACAGGGCGGGGAACACCGGGGAGCTGTTTTTT.